One and the same sample provided the 10 T cell receptor beta chains below, sequenced in a study of shared clonotypes between healthy human individuals. Sequencing used immunoSEQ multiplex PCR; TCRdb keeps in-frame clones, though not all of them. The data hold fewer than 1.8 million clones, with less than 99% observed a single time. The material sequenced was naive CD4+ T cells sorted from blood. As for subset: CD45RA+ positively selected. The origin of the receptors is a man between 25 and 39 years old in good health.

The chain has TRBV2 and TRBJ1-5; D is uncertain. The CDR3 spans 14 residues. V was pared by 7 bases and J by 6 bases, with 16 bases between. CDR1 and CDR2 (germline): SNHLY, FYNNEI. This chain's CDR3 is CASTVESGSQPQHF. In DNA, the CDR3 is TGTGCCAGCACTGTCGAAAGCGGGAGTCAGCCCCAGCATTTT.

This clone was seen once. In DNA form, the CDR3 reads TGCAGCGTTCCCATTGCAGCGGGAGGAAGGCAAGAGACCCAGTACTTC. Protein product: CSVPIAAGGRQETQYF. The genes are TRBV29-1 and TRBJ2-5, with 9 bases matching TRBD2. The V segment lost 5 bases and the J segment 2 bases; nucleotides outside the gene matches: 12. The CDR3 contains 16 residues. Germline CDR1 and CDR2: SQVTM and ANQGSEA.

The CDR3 region has the DNA TGCGCCAGCAGCTTGGGCACAGAGGGCGGGGAGCTGTTTTTT. Protein: CASSLGTEGGELFF. V and J are TRBV5-1 and TRBJ2-2, with a tentative D call TRBD2 (5 bases). This CDR3 spans 14 amino acids. CDR1 and CDR2 (germline): SGHRS, YFSETQ. The V gene lost 0 bases and the J gene lost 7 bases, with 10 bases spanning the gap.

This clone was detected only a few times. The rearrangement joins TRBV5-4 to TRBJ1-5, with D unclear. Trimming stripped 0 bases from V and 4 bases from J, with 8 bases between. This CDR3 has 14 residues. CDR1 is SGHNT, CDR2 YYREEE, per germline (reference sequence). CDR3 bases: TGTGCCAGCAGCTTGGAAGCCGGTAATCAGCCCCAGCATTTT. It translates to CASSLEAGNQPQHF.

The V gene is TRBV14, the J gene TRBJ2-7, with 7 positions matching TRBD1. The CDR3 sequence is 14 residues long. Trimming at V came to 1 base and at J to 9 bases, leaving 9 bases not matched to a gene. Per germline, CDR1 SGHDN and CDR2 FVKESK. Here the CDR3 reads CASSQAGTALGQYF. As DNA, the CDR3 is TGTGCCAGCAGCCAAGCGGGGACAGCTCTCGGGCAGTACTTC.

The chain has TRBV28 and TRBJ2-7; D possibly corresponds to TRBD2 (5 bases). Germline V CDR1 and CDR2: MDHEN, SYDVKM. Trimming removed 8 bases from V and 0 bases from J, with 14 bases in between. The CDR3 runs to 14 residues. The CDR3 protein is CASGSGSPSYEQYF. CDR3 bases: TGTGCCAGCGGGTCGGGGAGCCCCTCCTACGAGCAGTACTTC.

The chain carries TRBV5-1 and TRBJ2-4; 7 bases map to TRBD2. This CDR3 is built from 13 residues. Germline V lookup: CDR1 SGHRS, CDR2 YFSETQ. Unmatched junction bases numbered 9, after V lost 0 bases and J lost 15 bases. The CDR3 protein is CASSLGAGYDAYF. In DNA, the CDR3 is TGCGCCAGCAGCTTGGGAGCGGGATACGATGCGTACTTC.

A single count supports this clone. The chain joins TRBV10-3 to TRBJ2-2; TRBD2 agrees at 8 bases. The germline V gene encodes CDR1 ENHRY and CDR2 SYGVKD. V gave up 3 bases and J gave up 2 bases; unmatched junction bases: 5. This CDR3 has 16 amino acids. CDR3 amino acids: CAISDKSGRNTGELFF. The CDR3 DNA sequence: TGTGCCATCAGTGACAAAAGCGGGAGAAACACCGGGGAGCTGTTTTTT.

The chain couples TRBV6-1 to TRBJ2-1; unclear D gene. With 1 base removed from V and 4 bases from J, the gap between germline ends came to 11 bases. The CDR3 totals 15 residues. Per the germline V gene, CDR1 is MNHNS and CDR2 is SASEGT. The CDR3: CASSEGTYFYNEQFF. The CDR3 DNA is TGTGCCAGCAGTGAAGGAACATACTTTTACAATGAGCAGTTCTTC.

V usage is TRBV5-8 and J usage is TRBJ1-2; 7 nucleotides agree with TRBD1. Trimming at V came to 5 bases and at J to 2 bases, leaving 6 bases not matched to a gene. Looked up from germline, CDR1 is SGHTS and CDR2 is YDEGEE. CDR3 size: 14 residues. Here the CDR3 reads CASRYLTGNYGYTF. In DNA, the CDR3 is TGTGCCAGCAGATACCTGACAGGGAACTATGGCTACACCTTC.